The source of this TCR beta chain is a study of PD-1 blockade in classical Hodgkin lymphoma. Overall study: Patients were given intravenous nivolumab, 3 mg/kg, every 2 weeks.

Germline assignment: CDR1 MNHEY and CDR2 SMNVEV (reference sequence). The CDR3 loop spans 14 amino acids. Deletions cut 2 bases from V and 0 bases from J, with 5 bases between. TCRdb's copy holds only in-frame clones and misses some; the assay was immunoSEQ multiplex PCR. The sample has about 150,000 clones; 78% are singletons. Relapse was seen in all patients after autologous stem cell transplantation, and brentuximab vedotin exposure was variable. Complete response, partial response or progressive disease constituted the best responses recorded. Here the sequenced sample was peripheral blood mononuclear cells (PBMCs), taken before the second cycle of nivolumab. The chain is built from TRBV27 and TRBJ1-3; D ambiguous. The sequence derives from a human donor with classical Hodgkin lymphoma. As DNA, the CDR3 is TGTGCCAGCAGTTTAACGGCCTCTGGAAACACCATATATTTT. Encoded protein: CASSLTASGNTIYF.